This paragraph reports one T cell receptor (beta chain). Its antigen remains unknown. The CDR3 has 12 residues. Deletions cut 4 bases from V and 9 bases from J, with 12 bases between. The germline CDR1 and CDR2 sequences are SGDLS and YYNGEE. The sample is drawn from a study of cytomegalovirus exposure and HLA in healthy donors. It was with 60 Vbeta and 13 Jbeta primers that the PCR ran. Clones were sequenced by immunoSEQ multiplex PCR, and TCRdb holds only the in-frame ones, with some missing. The sample data list roughly 110,000 clones. Findings and limits, study-wide: Sequencing had likely introduced a cluster of highly shared sequence variants as an artifact.

Material for sequencing was PBMCs. This sequence joins TRBV9 and TRBJ2-3; D is uncertain. The clonotype comes from a man younger than 45 in good health and CMV-seronegative. The CDR3 nucleotides read TGTGCCAGCAGCCCGTTTTTGAGGACGCAGTATTTT. This sequence encodes CASSPFLRTQYF.